The clone carrying this T cell receptor beta chain was seen at least ten times. As yet, its antigen is unknown. Trimming cost V 0 bases and J 4 bases, with 11 bases left between them. The CDR3 has 14 residues. Germline CDR1 SGHRS, CDR2 YFSETQ. This specimen comes from a study of response to subunit inactivated influenza vaccine. TCRdb recomputed calls from the RT-PCR reads with MiXCR, one row per CDR3 protein. This sample yields under 200,000 distinct CDR3 sequences, of which approximately 12% are seen a single time; roughly 29% belongs to the top ten. Study observations and caveats: The authors offered the suggestion that each seasonal influenza vaccination recruits few new T cells.

This sample also belongs to another study, concerning T cells expressing NK-cell markers. That report adds: Scientists made TCR beta cDNA using 5'RACE template switching with UMIs. All TCR beta repertoires analysed originated from sorted CD3+CD56+NKG2C+, CD3+CD56+NKG2C- and CD3+CD56-NKG2C+ T cells. Most of the eight sequenced donors tested HCMV-seropositive; one tested seronegative. Researchers report these clonotypes also headed the CD3+CD56-NKG2C+ fraction in four donors.

The material was CD8+ T cells sorted from PBMCs, obtained approximately 12 days after vaccination. The sequence was collected from a man aged 45-65 years who received an inactivated influenza vaccine. The J gene is TRBJ2-7, the V gene TRBV5-1; TRBD1 is a possible D gene (6 bases). The CDR3 reads CASSLDREAYEQYF. The DNA of the CDR3 is TGCGCCAGCAGCTTGGACAGGGAAGCATACGAGCAGTACTTC. Variable domain in full (rest from reference TRBV5-1 and TRBJ2-7): KAGVTQTPRYLIKTRGQQVTLSCSPISGHRSVSWYQQTPGQGLQFLFEYFSETQRNKGNFPGRFSGRQFSNSRSEMNVSTLELGDSALYLCASSLDREAYEQYFGPGTRLTVT.